This T cell receptor beta chain was captured in a study of cytomegalovirus exposure and HLA in healthy donors (dated by TCRdb to about 2017). A note on the overall study: An earlier analysis of around 600 of the donors reported about 250 Gb of sequence data and more than 90 million unique TCR beta sequences from 150 million to 200 million T cells. An early release that covered about 600 HLA-typed donors contained approximately 300 gigabases of sequencing data and tens of millions of unique TCR sequences. Of the approximately 400 genotyped donors, over 70% fell in the genetic ancestry cluster associated with self-reported Caucasian donors. The study was designed to test whether signatures of past pathogen exposure could be identified by cataloging public T cell receptors. The study profiled the T cell repertoires of hundreds of subjects by immunosequencing and related them to cytomegalovirus serostatus. A separate validation cohort of 100 to 150 different subjects was used in addition to the approximately 670-subject first cohort. The study combined high-throughput TCR immunosequencing, statistical association of individual TCRs with disease status, and machine learning to predict cytomegalovirus infection status. To study patterns of TCR occurrence, a later analysis re-analyzed previously published TCR beta repertoires from 700 or so donors and added high-resolution HLA genotyping. In the later analysis, no new phenotypic data were used to find candidate immune exposures; instead, reliance was placed on TCR beta sequences and their occurrence across donors. An earlier analysis of around 580 of the donors used high-throughput TCR beta sequencing to judge whether each TCR beta V gene segment behaved as functional or pseudogenic. Donor age, sex, ethnicity and CMV serostatus were compiled alongside the repertoire data. A later genetic analysis used genome-wide SNP genotypes for about three fifths of the roughly 700 donors, treating that subset as a discovery cohort. All discovery cohort repertoires had been generated using a single sequencing platform. Both class I and class II loci were covered by HLA typing, at four-digit resolution. The number of donors typed differed by locus, with roughly 620-640 for A, B, C, DRB1 and DQB1, 522 for DQA1, about 610 for DPA1, and over 400 for DPB1. A few DR-DQ haplotypes were treated as single units for association and clustering because of strong linkage in the cohort. Among under 450 genotyped donors of the cohort, an average of around 240,000 unique TCR beta nucleotide sequences were sequenced per donor, roughly 18% of them non-productive. Beyond this particular receptor, the publication reports: Linkage disequilibrium might explain the correlated functional status among segregating V segments, but an unknown experimental factor could not be ruled out. In an earlier analysis of about 540 of the donors, most TCR beta V segments were observed in productive rearrangements about 87% or about 30% of the time, broadly matching IMGT annotations. A further reported finding was that TCR beta sequences accurately predicted the HLA-A and HLA-B alleles for most subjects in the first cohort. A later analysis found that HLA-associated TCR beta chains were more clonally expanded and had lower generation probabilities than equally common non-associated chains. A later analysis associated about 17,000 TCR beta sequences with specific HLA alleles at a false discovery rate of 0.05. According to a later analysis, most CMV-associated TCR beta chains appeared to be HLA-restricted, and the HLA associations seemed to be driven largely by CMV exposure. It was suggested by the authors that the approach could potentially be generalized to other disease states and immunological phenotypes. Because counts were too low, some 17 rarely observed V segments, including chromosome 9 orphons, were excluded from the earlier analysis of under 650 of the donors. In a later analysis, TCR association rates were found to vary across HLA loci, with the most associated TCRs seen for DRB1 alleles and the fewest for HLA-C alleles. Three of the identified cytomegalovirus-associated TCR beta chains were confirmed in vitro to be specific for cytomegalovirus antigens. Because HLA typing was missing for some donors at each locus, association tests included only the typed subset. Only TCR beta chains were sequenced in this cohort, and the absence of alpha or paired-chain data limited detectable features. The sequencing pipeline was judged likely to have produced a cluster of highly shared sequence variants as a technical artifact. Strong co-occurrence of HLA alleles, especially DR and DQ, made assigning TCR associations to individual alleles difficult. A later genetic analysis reported fewer N-insertions in productive TCRs among donors in an Asian-associated ancestry cluster than the roughly 650-donor mean. Cytomegalovirus status was reported to be diagnosed by the classifier with high specificity and sensitivity in both the original and validation cohorts. An association between a missense DCLRE1C variant and V-gene and J-gene trimming of TCR beta chains was found in a later genetic analysis and replicated in an independent cohort. Some IMGT-functional V segments, including TRBV6-2 and TRBV6-3, could not be distinguished by the 87-base-pair reads and were therefore excluded. For the cohort, immune exposure information was limited to CMV serostatus. A later analysis reported that several top co-occurrence clusters appeared linked to parvovirus B19, influenza, CMV and Epstein-Barr virus. Across donors, most TCR sequences were observed very rarely, whereas some public TCRs were present in many individuals. Roughly uniform sequencing depth across donors was assumed in presence/absence analyses, although this assumption may not hold. A total of fewer than 200 TCR beta chains were listed by the study as associated with cytomegalovirus.

The cohort was made up of 500 to 850 healthy bone marrow donors. Cohort members were all nominally healthy when sampled, although unrecorded immune exposures were likely present. The donor was CMV seronegative and was included in the group of 352 seronegative cohort members. Every donor gave a peripheral blood sample, and the peripheral blood mononuclear cells from that sample were used for TCR beta sequencing. The Qiagen DNeasy Blood Extraction Kit was used to extract genomic DNA from the blood cell samples. Receptors were amplified or captured by the immunoSEQ multiplex PCR assay. A mixture of 60 forward primers for TCR Vbeta segments and 13 reverse primers for TCR Jbeta segments was used in the multiplex PCR. The CDR3 region of rearranged TCR beta genes was amplified from genomic DNA by a multiplex PCR assay. The amplified TCR beta libraries were sequenced on the Illumina HiSeq System as 87-base-pair reads. In the authors' own workflow: Across the 670 or so repertoires, a later analysis counted about 81 million unique TCR beta chains, some 11 million of which were shared by at least two donors. A nearest-neighbor algorithm error-corrected the raw reads and collapsed the reads into unique sequences, merging closely related sequences to remove PCR and sequencing errors. To assign V, D and J gene segments, CDR3 sequences were aligned to IMGT reference sequences. For a sequence to be retained, a match of at least six nucleotides was required to both a V gene segment and a J gene segment. Rearrangements were called productive when the CDR3 lacked stop codons and stayed in frame with V and J; all others were non-productive. Following IMGT convention, CDR3 was defined as the stretch from the second conserved V-encoded cysteine up to the conserved J-encoded phenylalanine. In an earlier analysis of roughly 580 of the donors, sequences lacking an unambiguous match to a single V gene segment were excluded. In an earlier analysis of approximately 500 of the donors, a V segment was called functional when productive rearrangements were above 56.7%, and segregating when the standard deviation between donors exceeded 5%. A statistical classification framework was developed to diagnose cytomegalovirus status using the catalog of TCR beta chain sequences. In a later analysis, TCR nucleotide sequences were compared against IMGT/GENE-DB human TR gene sequences so that V and J genes could be assigned. Using the TCRdist pipeline, a later analysis assigned CDR3 sequences along with most-parsimonious VDJ recombination scenarios. In a later analysis, each TCR beta chain was defined by its CDR3 amino acid sequence together with its V-gene family, and reads without a unique V-gene family were excluded. To address suspected cross-contamination and a sequencing artifact, a later analysis removed approximately 600 highly shared, low-generation-probability nucleotide sequences. In a later analysis, a clonal expansion index for each public chain was calculated from normalized within-repertoire ranks of inferred template counts. In a later analysis, generation probabilities were computed using a VDJ recombination model fitted to out-of-frame rearrangements, and the results were checked against IGoR. Hypergeometric tests were used in a later analysis to score TCR-TCR, TCR-HLA and TCR-CMV co-occurrence, with a repertoire-size bias correction applied to the TCR pairs. In a later analysis, false discovery rates were estimated by permuting HLA or CMV assignments 20 times. In a later analysis, co-occurring TCRs were grouped with DBSCAN, and TCRdist sequence similarity was added when clustering was performed within HLA-allele-positive subsets. Co-occurrence clustering excluded repertoires with fewer than 30,000 or more than 120,000 public chains, plus five with anomalous nucleotide sharing. TCRdb re-hosts the immuneACCESS table, in-frame sequences only. Its copies lack some clones; in the studies checked, an unresolved V gene accounts for under half of them, and the cause for the rest is not known. The V and J calls and clone size were taken over from that table, and D and trimming were inferred from the DNA. The sample contains about 200,000 clones, approximately 70% of them found a single time. 1.8% of the sample is in the top ten clones.

Note on this clone: Its antigen has not been determined. No base qualities exist here, and no much larger clone lies one base off it.

The V and J ends are trimmed by 3 bases and 5 bases, leaving 10 bases between them. The CDR1 and CDR2 encoded by the germline V gene (reference sequence) are GTSNPN and SVGIG. The cysteine opens and the phenylalanine closes a CDR3 of 12 amino acids. Solely the CDR3 DNA is kept, with 36 bases framed from the first base. This receptor was taken from a woman aged 30 to 39 in good health and CMV-seronegative. The chain is encoded by TRBV30 joined to TRBJ1-2; the D segment cannot be called with confidence. The sequenced material came from PBMCs. The CDR3 region has the sequence CAWSPGRYGYTF. The DNA sequence is given as TGTGCCTGGAGCCCGGGAAGGTATGGCTACACCTTC.